This note documents a single T cell receptor (beta chain) sequence. The target antigen is unknown. Some clones are missing from TCRdb's copy, which holds only in-frame ones; the method was immunoSEQ multiplex PCR. This table holds tens of thousands of clones, about 93% found once. The germline CDR1 and CDR2 sequences are SGHTA and FQGNSA. The V and J ends lost 5 bases and 6 bases respectively, with 14 bases between them. This CDR3 region has 14 residues. The data originate from a study of graft-versus-host responses after intestinal transplantation. Looking at the study overall: For around 3 years after anti-thymocyte globulin induction, all recipients took tacrolimus and steroids. General study points: Present in recipient marrow, GvH clones included some that appeared first in ileum or blood. Some patients had graft-donor T cell macrochimerism. In their allografts, the ratios of graft-versus-host to host-versus-graft T cell clones were high. Peak GvH clone levels in circulation were associated with early post-transplant HvG declines.

The sample was unstimulated CD8+ T cells sorted from spleen or lymph node cells, taken before intestinal transplant. The source is a human donor who received an intestinal transplant. V gene TRBV7-2 combines with J gene TRBJ1-3, with D perhaps TRBD1 (5 bases). CDR3 sequence: CASSPVGLENTIYF. For the CDR3, the DNA is TGTGCCAGCAGCCCGGTGGGGCTCGAAAACACCATATATTTT.